This entry concerns a single T cell receptor (beta chain). TCRdb fed the 5' RACE reads into MiXCR, producing one record per CDR3 protein. Counted here are roughly 89,000 distinct CDR3 sequences, about 16% occurring once; the ten biggest clones make up approximately 40%. The data were taken from a study of T-cell memory formation after mild COVID-19. Source material: PBMCs or a T cell subset sorted from them (not recorded which). This receptor was taken from a young man who had mild COVID-19 (a few samples of this study predate the infection). Cell type and time point are not known.

CDR3 DNA sequence: TGTGCCAGCAGTTACTTTGCAGGGTCCACAGATACGCAGTATTTT. It specifies CASSYFAGSTDTQYF. V gene TRBV6-5 combines with J gene TRBJ2-3; tentatively, D is TRBD1 (5 bases). This CDR3 spans 15 amino acids. The V end lost 1 base, the J end lost 2 bases, and 10 bases lay between the germline ends. In germline, CDR1 is MNHEY, CDR2 SVGAGI.